The clone carrying this T cell receptor (beta chain) was seen a single time. This entry belongs to a study of stem cell transplantation in POMP-related autoinflammatory disease. TCRdb keeps only in-frame clones here, not all; method: immunoSEQ multiplex PCR. The sample includes around 9,000 clones, roughly 88% of them seen just once. CDR3 length: 15 residues. Between the trimmed V and J ends, which lost 4 bases and 1 base, there was a span of 13 bases. CDR1 is LGHDT and CDR2 is YNNKEL in the germline V gene (reference sequence). The chain carries TRBV3-1 (or the pseudogene TRBV3-2) and TRBJ2-5, with D perhaps being TRBD1 or TRBD2 (5 bases each). Sample: CD8+ T cells from PBMCs, taken after stem cell transplantation. This clonotype originated in a human patient with POMP-related autoinflammation and immune dysregulation (PRAID). The graft donor may have contributed some T cells. The DNA for the CDR3 is TGTGCCAGCAGCCGCGCCGACGGGGCCCAAGAGACCCAGTACTTC. Translating it yields CASSRADGAQETQYF.